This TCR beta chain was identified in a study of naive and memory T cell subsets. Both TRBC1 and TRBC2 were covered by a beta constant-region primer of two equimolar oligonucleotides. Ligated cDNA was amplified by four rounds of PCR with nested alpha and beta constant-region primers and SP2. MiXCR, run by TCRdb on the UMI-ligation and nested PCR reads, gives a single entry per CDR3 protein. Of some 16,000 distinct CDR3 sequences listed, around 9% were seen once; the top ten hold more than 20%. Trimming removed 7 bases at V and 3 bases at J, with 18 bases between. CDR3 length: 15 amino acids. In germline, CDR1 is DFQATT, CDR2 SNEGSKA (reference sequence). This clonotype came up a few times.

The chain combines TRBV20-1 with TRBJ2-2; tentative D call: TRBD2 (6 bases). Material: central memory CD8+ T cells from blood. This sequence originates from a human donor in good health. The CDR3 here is CSVQNPGLDTGELFF. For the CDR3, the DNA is TGCAGTGTCCAGAACCCGGGACTCGACACCGGGGAGCTGTTTTTT.